The clone carrying this TCR beta chain showed up just a few times. TCRdb ran MiXCR on the RT-PCR reads and lists one entry per CDR3 protein. Of roughly 960,000 distinct CDR3 sequences listed, roughly 18% are singletons. These data originate in a study of patients and donors after allogeneic stem cell transplantation. CDR1 and CDR2 from the germline V gene are MNHNY and SVGAGI (reference sequence). The CDR3 is 13 residues long. The V gene end was trimmed by 10 bases and the J gene end by 5 bases; junction bases not matched to a gene: 10. Sequenced sample: blood, either unsorted or a sorted T cell fraction (not recorded which). The rearrangement links TRBV6-6 to TRBJ2-5, with 7 bases fitting TRBD1. The clonotype was recovered from a human donor who was either an allogeneic HSCT recipient or a stem cell or donor lymphocyte infusion donor (not recorded which). It is not recorded whose cells these are; they may come from a transplant donor. CDR3 in DNA: TGTGCCATCGGGACAGCCAGGGGTGAGACCCAGTACTTC. Amino acids: CAIGTARGETQYF.